This is a list of T cell receptor beta chains from one sample in a study of shared clonotypes between healthy human individuals. Produced via immunoSEQ multiplex PCR; TCRdb's table is partial and in-frame only. The table lists under 2.5 million clones, 92% of them singletons. The sequencing sample was made of naive CD4+ T cells from PBMCs. These receptor sequences come from a man between 18 and 29 years old in good health. Some clones in this sample may be carry-over from other donors' samples. Both conserved end residues are part of each CDR3. The D gene is left open where the match is weak. Where a row states a size, it is once, few, many or the class of an expanded clone; other rows omit it.

J gene | CDR3 length | clone size | D gene | V gene | CDR3 DNA | CDR3 protein
TRBJ2-2 | 14 | NA | NA | TRBV5-4 | TGTGCCACCACTCCCTCATTTGAAAGCGGGGAGCTGTTTTTT | CATTPSFESGELFF
TRBJ1-6 | 17 | NA | TRBD1 | TRBV7-9 | TGTGCCAGCAGCTCCAGCACAGGGGGGACAGGGAATTCACCCCTCCACTTT | CASSSSTGGTGNSPLHF
TRBJ1-2 | 14 | NA | NA | TRBV6-1 | TGTGCCAGCAGTGGGGCCGCACTAGGAAATGGCTACACCTTC | CASSGAALGNGYTF
TRBJ2-2 | 16 | NA | TRBD1 | TRBV7-3 | TGTGCCAGCAGCGAAGCAGGGGGCCGGTTAGTCGGGGAGCTGTTTTTT | CASSEAGGRLVGELFF
TRBJ1-4 | 15 | NA | NA | TRBV28 | TGTGCCAGCAGGGGATATGGGACTATGGACGAAAAACTGTTTTTT | CASRGYGTMDEKLFF
TRBJ2-7 | 17 | once | TRBD2 | TRBV10-3 | TGTGCCATCAGCGGGACTAGCGGGAGGGCCGTTCCGGGCGAGCAGTACTTC | CAISGTSGRAVPGEQYF
TRBJ1-1 | 14 | NA | NA | TRBV10-3 | TGTGCCATCAGTGAGTTTCCGAGTAACACTGAAGCTTTCTTT | CAISEFPSNTEAFF
TRBJ2-7 | 15 | NA | TRBD2 | TRBV6-5 | TGTGCCAGCAGTTCCGACGGACTAGCGGGGGCCGAGCAGTACTTC | CASSSDGLAGAEQYF
TRBJ1-2 | 12 | NA | TRBD1 | TRBV5-1 | TGCGCCAGCAGCTCAGGGGGTAATGGCTACACCTTC | CASSSGGNGYTF
TRBJ1-2 | 14 | NA | NA | TRBV28 | TGTGCCAGCAGTTTGGACCCCGGGCACTATGGCTACACCTTC | CASSLDPGHYGYTF
TRBJ2-5 | 15 | NA | NA | TRBV5-1 | TGCGCCAGTAGCTTTACAGCACTCCCCCAAGAGACCCAGTACTTC | CASSFTALPQETQYF
TRBJ1-5 | 14 | NA | TRBD1 | TRBV7-2 | TGTGCCAGCAGCCCCAGGGGGGCGCATCAGCCCCAGCATTTT | CASSPRGAHQPQHF
TRBJ2-2 | 15 | NA | TRBD1 | TRBV6-5 | TGTGCCAGCAGGCCCACAGGGGCGAACACCGGGGAGCTGTTTTTT | CASRPTGANTGELFF
TRBJ2-7 | 16 | NA | TRBD2 | TRBV9 | TGTGCCAGCAGCCCTGCTGTGGCGGGAGGGTCCTACGAGCAGTACTTC | CASSPAVAGGSYEQYF
TRBJ2-5 | 13 | NA | NA | TRBV12-5 | TGTGCTAGTGGTCGGTCTGGGGCAGAGACCCAGTACTTC | CASGRSGAETQYF
TRBJ2-4 | 16 | NA | TRBD2 | TRBV28 | TGTGCCAGCAGTTTGGGGGGAGGGGTCCCCAAAAACATTCAGTACTTC | CASSLGGGVPKNIQYF
TRBJ2-4 | 15 | NA | NA | TRBV6-5 | TGTGCCAGCAGTAGGACTTATCTAGCCAAAAACATTCAGTACTTC | CASSRTYLAKNIQYF
TRBJ2-3 | 14 | NA | NA | TRBV7-2 | TGTGCCAGCAGCTTAGTTATAGGGCCGGATACGCAGTATTTT | CASSLVIGPDTQYF
TRBJ1-2 | 13 | NA | NA | TRBV29-1 | TGCAGCGTTGAAGAGAGGGGAGGTTATGGCTACACCTTC | CSVEERGGYGYTF
TRBJ2-1 | 17 | once | NA | TRBV5-1 | TGCGCCAGCAGCTTGGGTTTAGCGGTAAGCTCCTACAATGAGCAGTTCTTC | CASSLGLAVSSYNEQFF
TRBJ2-7 | 13 | NA | NA | TRBV18 | TGTGCCAGCTCGGCTCTTCAGGGCTACGAGCAGTACTTC | CASSALQGYEQYF
TRBJ1-5 | 16 | NA | TRBD1 | TRBV15 | TGTGCCACCAGCCAGGTGGGGACAGGGAGGCATCAGCCCCAGCATTTT | CATSQVGTGRHQPQHF
TRBJ2-5 | 14 | NA | NA | TRBV5-1 | TGCGCCAGCAGCTCCCGGCCCGGGTTGGAGACCCAGTACTTC | CASSSRPGLETQYF
TRBJ1-1 | 14 | NA | TRBD1 | TRBV5-5 | TGTGCCAGCAGTACCCTAGACAGGGTGACTGAAGCTTTCTTT | CASSTLDRVTEAFF
TRBJ2-6 | 13 | NA | NA | TRBV27 | TGTGCCAGCAGTAGGCGAGGGGCCAACGTCCTGACTTTC | CASSRRGANVLTF
TRBJ1-5 | 17 | NA | NA | TRBV27 | TGTGCCACCCGGGCCGGTCCAGGAAATTATAGCAATCAGCCCCAGCATTTT | CATRAGPGNYSNQPQHF
TRBJ1-2 | 16 | NA | TRBD1 | TRBV4-1 | TGCGCCAGCAGCCAAGTTAGGGACAGGGCTAACTATGGCTACACCTTC | CASSQVRDRANYGYTF
TRBJ2-7 | 16 | NA | TRBD2 | TRBV7-9 | TGTGCCAGCAGCTCAATAGCGGGAGAAGGGTCCTACGAGCAGTACTTC | CASSSIAGEGSYEQYF
TRBJ2-7 | 15 | NA | TRBD2 | TRBV5-1 | TGCGCCAGCAGCTTGAGGGCTAGCGGGCCTTCACCGCAGTACTTC | CASSLRASGPSPQYF
TRBJ1-4 | 16 | NA | TRBD1 | TRBV28 | TGTGCCAGCAGATCCTCACGACAGGGCTTCAACGAAAAACTGTTTTTT | CASRSSRQGFNEKLFF
TRBJ1-2 | 14 | once | NA | TRBV28 | TGTGCCAGCAGCGCCTCGGGGGCCAACTATGGCTACACCTTC | CASSASGANYGYTF
TRBJ2-1 | 16 | once | TRBD2 | TRBV4-1 | TGCGCCAGCAGCCCTATGGGACTAGCGGGAGTGGGTGAGCAGTTCTTC | CASSPMGLAGVGEQFF
TRBJ2-5 | 13 | NA | NA | TRBV9 | TGTGCCAGCAGCCCGCCCTGGGGAGAGACCCAGTACTTC | CASSPPWGETQYF
TRBJ2-4 | 15 | NA | NA | TRBV28 | TGTGCCAGCAGTTTACCCACAGGATCCAGAAACATTCAGTACTTC | CASSLPTGSRNIQYF
TRBJ2-1 | 17 | NA | NA | TRBV5-6 | TGTGCCAGCAGCTTGGAAAGTGGCGGGACCTCCTACAATGAGCAGTTCTTC | CASSLESGGTSYNEQFF
TRBJ2-5 | 13 | once | NA | TRBV6-5 | TGTGCCAGCAGAAGGACCCCAAGGGAGACCCAGTACTTC | CASRRTPRETQYF
TRBJ1-2 | 15 | NA | NA | TRBV28 | TGTGCCAGCAGACCCTACCTCGCTAGGGGTAATGGCTACACCTTC | CASRPYLARGNGYTF
TRBJ2-7 | 14 | NA | TRBD1 | TRBV5-1 | TGCGCCAGTATGACCGGGACAGGGCCTTACGAGCAGTACTTC | CASMTGTGPYEQYF
TRBJ2-1 | 14 | NA | TRBD1 | TRBV27 | TGTGCCACCTCCGGGACAGGGCTTTACAATGAGCAGTTCTTC | CATSGTGLYNEQFF
TRBJ2-6 | 15 | NA | NA | TRBV25-1 | TGTGCCAGCAGTGAATTTGGGGGTGGGGCCAACGTCCTGACTTTC | CASSEFGGGANVLTF
TRBJ1-2 | 12 | NA | NA | TRBV5-4 | TGTGCCAGCAGCTTGGACGGGGAAGGCTACACCTTC | CASSLDGEGYTF
TRBJ2-3 | 15 | once | TRBD1 | TRBV7-6 | TGTGCCAGCAGCCTCCAGGGGGAGCGCACAGATACGCAGTATTTT | CASSLQGERTDTQYF
TRBJ2-3 | 12 | NA | NA | TRBV28 | TGTGCCAGCATCCCCCGGAGGGGTCCACAGTATTTT | CASIPRRGPQYF
TRBJ2-3 | 15 | NA | NA | TRBV7-2 | TGTGCCAGCAGCTTTCGGGGTGGGAGCACAGATACGCAGTATTTT | CASSFRGGSTDTQYF
TRBJ2-5 | 12 | NA | TRBD2 | TRBV2 | TGTGCCAGCAGTGGAGGTGCGGGGGCCCAGTACTTC | CASSGGAGAQYF
TRBJ1-3 | 13 | NA | NA | TRBV14 | TGTGCCAGCAGCCAAGACCTTCCCCCTCCCCGCGGGTTT | CASSQDLPPPRGF
TRBJ1-1 | 12 | few | NA | TRBV5-1 | TGCGCCAGCGGGTCCAACAGGGACGAAGCTTTCTTT | CASGSNRDEAFF
TRBJ1-2 | 13 | NA | NA | TRBV7-8 | TGTGCCAGCGGAGACCCCCCGCCGGATGGCTACACCTTC | CASGDPPPDGYTF
TRBJ2-7 | 16 | NA | NA | TRBV5-4 | TGTGCCAGCAGCCCCGGGACCCCGAATGTTCCTAACGAGCAGTACTTC | CASSPGTPNVPNEQYF
TRBJ2-3 | 11 | NA | NA | TRBV5-4 | TGTGCCAGCAGCATGGCAGATACGCAGTATTTT | CASSMADTQYF
TRBJ2-2 | 16 | NA | NA | TRBV4-2 | TGTGCCAGCAGCCGCCGGGTTTTCTTACAGGGCCGGGAGCTGTTTTTT | CASSRRVFLQGRELFF
TRBJ2-1 | 15 | NA | NA | TRBV4-1 | TGCGCCAGCACCCGGGAGGACAGGTACTACAATGAGCAGTTCTTC | CASTREDRYYNEQFF
TRBJ1-4 | 16 | NA | NA | TRBV5-1 | TGCGCCAGCAGCCCCACAGGGACCCAGGGTAATGAAAAACTGTTTTTT | CASSPTGTQGNEKLFF
TRBJ2-2 | 17 | NA | NA | TRBV9 | TGTGCCAGCAGCGTAGTAGCTTGGCAGATAAGAACCGGGGAGCTGTTTTTT | CASSVVAWQIRTGELFF
TRBJ2-3 | 16 | NA | TRBD2 | TRBV29-1 | TGCAGCGTTTTTGGATTAGCGGGAGGGTCGGCAGATACGCAGTATTTT | CSVFGLAGGSADTQYF
TRBJ1-1 | 15 | NA | NA | TRBV5-1 | TGCGCCAGCAGCGAGGGTCCGGGGGCGAGAACTGAAGCTTTCTTT | CASSEGPGARTEAFF
TRBJ2-2 | 14 | NA | NA | TRBV6-5 | TGTGCCAGCAGTTATATACGCAACACCGGGGAGCTGTTTTTT | CASSYIRNTGELFF
TRBJ2-7 | 15 | NA | TRBD2 | TRBV27 | TGTGCCAGCAGTTTATCAGGTCCCAGGGAGGGCGAGCAGTACTTC | CASSLSGPREGEQYF